These T cell receptor beta chains were read from a single sample in a study of T cell repertoires in cytomegalovirus infection. What these receptors recognize is not known. TCRdb independently ran MiXCR on the reads; one entry per CDR3 protein. This table has 80,000 or so distinct CDR3 sequences, about 37% appearing once. This specimen was CD8+ T cells from cultured PBMCs, taken from culture after CMV antigen stimulation. These receptor sequences come from a human donor in good health (CMV status not recorded). Some clones in this sample may be carry-over from other donors' samples. CDR3s include the opening cysteine and the closing phenylalanine or tryptophan. Fields, in order: J gene, clone size, V gene, D gene, CDR3 protein, CDR3 DNA. D genes are given only for firm matches. Only some rows state a clone size, as once, few, many or a class for expanded clones.

J gene: TRBJ2-7; clone size: -; V gene: TRBV28; D gene: TRBD1; CDR3 protein: CASSKPRGRLREQYF; CDR3 DNA: TGTGCCAGCAGCAAACCCAGGGGGCGCCTACGCGAGCAGTACTTC
J gene: TRBJ2-1; clone size: -; V gene: TRBV6-1; D gene: -; CDR3 protein: CASSDIRTNEQFF; CDR3 DNA: TGTGCCAGCAGTGATATCAGGACCAATGAGCAGTTCTTC
J gene: TRBJ2-3; clone size: -; V gene: TRBV11-3; D gene: TRBD1; CDR3 protein: CASSISAGGLDTQYF; CDR3 DNA: TGTGCCAGCAGCATTTCGGCAGGGGGCCTAGATACGCAGTATTTT
J gene: TRBJ2-1; clone size: few; V gene: TRBV5-1; D gene: -; CDR3 protein: CASSLLTERISYNEQFF; CDR3 DNA: TGCGCCAGCAGCTTGTTGACAGAAAGGATCTCCTACAATGAGCAGTTCTTC
J gene: TRBJ2-1; clone size: -; V gene: TRBV6-5; D gene: -; CDR3 protein: CASSYKIYSSYNEQFF; CDR3 DNA: TGTGCCAGCAGTTATAAGATATATAGCTCCTACAATGAGCAATTCTTC
J gene: TRBJ1-2; clone size: -; V gene: TRBV12-3/TRBV12-4; D gene: -; CDR3 protein: CASSLFLGEGGYTF; CDR3 DNA: TGTGCCAGCAGTTTATTTCTGGGGGAGGGCGGCTACACCTTC
J gene: TRBJ1-1; clone size: once; V gene: TRBV27; D gene: TRBD1; CDR3 protein: CASSFPPQGGNTEAFF; CDR3 DNA: TGTGCCAGCAGTTTCCCCCCACAGGGGGGGAACACTGAAGCTTTCTTT
J gene: TRBJ2-4; clone size: -; V gene: TRBV9; D gene: TRBD2; CDR3 protein: CASSPHRGGVAKNIQYF; CDR3 DNA: TGTGCCAGCAGCCCCCACCGGGGGGGGGTAGCCAAAAACATTCAGTACTTC
J gene: TRBJ1-2; clone size: -; V gene: TRBV10-3; D gene: -; CDR3 protein: CAISESRNGGDYGYTF; CDR3 DNA: TGTGCCATCAGTGAGTCGAGGAACGGGGGGGACTATGGCTACACCTTC
J gene: TRBJ2-3; clone size: few; V gene: TRBV5-5; D gene: TRBD2; CDR3 protein: CASSRLLAGALTDTQYF; CDR3 DNA: TGTGCCAGCAGCCGCCTACTAGCGGGGGCCCTCACAGATACGCAGTATTTT
J gene: TRBJ2-5; clone size: -; V gene: TRBV11-2; D gene: -; CDR3 protein: CASSLFGREETQYF; CDR3 DNA: TGTGCCAGCAGCTTATTTGGCAGAGAAGAGACCCAGTACTTC
J gene: TRBJ1-4; clone size: few; V gene: TRBV6-2/TRBV6-3; D gene: -; CDR3 protein: CASSYSWDEKLFF; CDR3 DNA: TGTGCCAGCAGTTACTCGTGGGATGAAAAACTGTTTTTT
J gene: TRBJ1-1; clone size: -; V gene: TRBV6-5; D gene: -; CDR3 protein: CASSYKGLRSYMNTEAFF; CDR3 DNA: TGTGCCAGCAGTTATAAGGGTCTTAGGAGCTACATGAACACTGAAGCTTTCTTT
J gene: TRBJ2-7; clone size: -; V gene: TRBV7-2; D gene: -; CDR3 protein: CASSLVGFMTYEQYF; CDR3 DNA: TGTGCCAGCAGCTTAGTAGGGTTCATGACCTACGAGCAGTACTTC
J gene: TRBJ2-2; clone size: -; V gene: TRBV6-5; D gene: TRBD2; CDR3 protein: CASSYGGGGALSGELFF; CDR3 DNA: TGTGCCAGCAGTTACGGAGGCGGGGGGGCCTTGTCCGGGGAGCTGTTTTTT